This paragraph covers one T cell receptor (beta chain) sequence. No antigen is known for it. As for the donors, each was a healthy bone marrow donor. Vbeta (60) and Jbeta (13) primers were used in the PCR. Produced via immunoSEQ multiplex PCR; TCRdb's table is partial and in-frame only. The table lists about 200,000 clones, around 79% of them singletons, with 0.39% in the top ten. The CDR3 is made up of 11 amino acids. The germline CDR1 and CDR2 sequences are GTSNPN and SVGIG (reference sequence). The V and J ends lost 0 bases and 4 bases respectively, with 3 bases between them. This specimen belongs to a study of cytomegalovirus exposure and HLA in healthy donors. Background on the study: Genotyping of some 400 donors showed that around 81% belonged to the Caucasian-associated ancestry cluster.

Study-level points and caveats: V- and J-gene trimming in TCR beta was tied to a missense DCLRE1C variant by an analysis performed later. There were around 160 TCR beta chains listed as cytomegalovirus-associated.

The specimen sequenced was PBMCs. This rearrangement joins TRBV30 to TRBJ1-2; D gene unclear. This TCR was recovered from a male donor in good health and CMV-seropositive. The CDR3 DNA sequence: TGTGCCTGGAGTGTACTCTATGGCTACACCTTC. Protein product: CAWSVLYGYTF.